Described below is a single T cell receptor (beta chain) sequence and its context. Its antigen specificity is not known. No clone much larger than this one lies a single base away; base qualities are absent. The immunoSEQ Assay was the method used to sequence TCRbeta CDR3 regions. After extraction, genomic DNA underwent amplification by bias-controlled multiplex PCR, followed by high-throughput sequencing. Processing in the source paper ran as follows. To quantify the absolute abundance of every unique TCRbeta CDR3 region, sequences were collapsed and filtered. T cell fraction was estimated by normalizing TCRbeta template counts to usable DNA, which was measured by amplifying reference genes present in all nucleated cells. Repertoire TCRs were annotated as SARS-CoV-2-specific by exact matching of V gene, CDR3 amino acid sequence and J gene to a known reactive TCR set. MIRA supplied the reference SARS-CoV-2 TCR set, which was filtered for enrichment in COVID-19-positive ImmuneCODE repertoires so that public or cross-reactive TCRs were removed. Drawing on the MIRA antigens, annotated TCRs were analysed further at the level of specific ORF or position within ORF. Breadth was defined as the number of annotated unique rearrangements divided by the total number of unique productive rearrangements, and depth was defined as the summed frequency of the annotated unique rearrangements. Two-sided Wilcoxon rank-sum tests were applied when comparing TCR breadth between groups. The table comes from immuneACCESS by way of TCRdb, which keeps in-frame sequences with V and J called. Part of the clones is missing from these tables; in studies checked, under half for an unresolved V gene and the rest for unknown reasons. That table furnishes V, J and clone size, whereas the DNA furnished D and trimming. For this sample the table gives roughly 400,000 clones, of which around 92% were detected only once. The ten largest clones capture 1.5% to 2% of the sample.

This specimen comes from a study of Ad26.COV2.S vaccination and SARS-CoV-2 variants (dated by TCRdb to 2020 to 2022). Regarding the research as a whole: Vaccine-arm donors were drawn from COV1001, a multicentre, randomized, double-blind, placebo-controlled phase I-IIa trial of Ad26.COV2.S in healthy adults. Ad26.COV2.S was administered intramuscularly at a dose of 5x10^10 or 1x10^11 viral particles, either as one shot or as two shots given 56 days apart. The specificity and breadth of SARS-CoV-2-reactive T cell receptors after Ad26.COV2.S vaccination were assessed by TCRbeta repertoire sequencing. The TCR-sequenced set comprised around 30 samples: approximately 19 Ad26.COV2.S vaccine recipients, 5 placebo recipients and 8 SARS-CoV-2 convalescent individuals. Participants in the trial were split at random into five groups of five each, receiving low-dose or high-dose Ad26.COV2.S once or twice, or else placebo on both occasions. Throughout the experiments and outcome assessment, investigators stayed blinded to trial group allocation.

The germline V gene provides CDR1 ENHRY and CDR2 SYGVKD. From V the trimming removes 10 bases and from J it removes 4 bases, while the gene matches leave 17 bases of the junction unaccounted for. There are 16 amino acids in the CDR3, from cysteine to phenylalanine inclusive. Left in the record is the CDR3 DNA by itself, 48 bases read in frame from the first base. This specimen's treatment or condition label, per the study, means: roughly 18 received Ad26.COV2.S at low or high dose, single or two shots; a few received placebo; per-sample allocation not given. For vaccine and placebo recipients, repertoires were sequenced using samples collected on day 63 after the first injection. Cohort 1b enrolled 25 adults aged 18-55 years at a single site in Boston, USA, between 29 July and 7 August 2020. As a vaccine, Ad26.COV2.S was a replication-incompetent adenovirus type 26 vector that expressed a prefusion-stabilized SARS-CoV-2 spike protein derived from the original Wuhan strain.

What the study reported, not specific to this receptor: The study was not powered to compare responses between vaccine doses or regimens. According to the authors, total T cell responses may have been underestimated by the TCR breadth and depth analyses. Comparable non-spike TCR breadth was observed between vaccine and placebo recipients, consistent with only spike being contained in the vaccine. Ad26.COV2.S recipients had higher spike-specific TCR breadth than placebo recipients (P = 0.0014). After vaccination, spike-specific CD8+ and CD4+ T cell responses were reported to show substantial breadth.

The sequence derives from a person between 18 and 60 years old who received the Ad26.COV2.S COVID-19 vaccine or a placebo. The V and J genes are TRBV10-3 and TRBJ2-7, with 9 bases in between that match TRBD1. Sequences were derived from peripheral blood, sampled in a trial of Ad26.COV2.S vaccine versus placebo. CDR3 sequence: CARRDRPGQGRYEQYF. In nucleotides, the sequence is TGTGCCAGGAGAGACAGACCGGGACAGGGTAGATACGAGCAGTACTTC.